The 18 T cell receptor beta chains given below trace back to one sample, sequenced in a study of early stage breast cancer tumors. Only in-frame clones appear in the TCRdb table, and some are missing; sequencing was by immunoSEQ multiplex PCR. The table has tens of thousands of clones, around 85% seen once; the top ten hold roughly 3.5%. Sequenced input: blood. These receptors were obtained from a person in their sixties or seventies with breast cancer.

This clone occurred a few times. The chain is built from TRBV6-1 and TRBJ1-5, with 9 bases lining up with TRBD1. The CDR3 has 15 amino acids. J lost 4 bases, V lost 7 bases, and 8 bases had no gene match. Germline values: CDR1 MNHNS, CDR2 SASEGT. The CDR3 is CASTKGQGPNQPQHF. CDR3 sequence (DNA): TGTGCCAGCACTAAGGGACAGGGACCAAATCAGCCCCAGCATTTT.

This clone appeared a few times. V and J are TRBV30 and TRBJ1-5, with D hard to call. Trimming removed 1 base at V and 2 bases at J, with 9 bases between. The CDR3 extends over 14 amino acids. Germline assignment: CDR1 GTSNPN and CDR2 SVGIG (reference sequence). The CDR3: CAWSARARNQPQHF. In DNA, the CDR3 is TGTGCCTGGAGTGCCCGGGCTCGCAATCAGCCCCAGCATTTT.

The CDR3 DNA reads TGCAGCGCCGCAGGTAATTTGAACACTGAAGCTTTCTTT. It is translated as CSAAGNLNTEAFF. The chain combines TRBV29-1 with TRBJ1-1; D is undetermined. Germline V lookup: CDR1 SQVTM, CDR2 ANQGSEA. The V gene lost 7 bases and the J gene lost 0 bases, with 12 bases spanning the gap. The CDR3 sequence is 13 residues long.

This clone was recorded only once. The chain has TRBV30 and TRBJ2-5; 13 bases are a match to TRBD2. Trimming cost V 2 bases and J 5 bases; bases outside gene matches: 8. Germline loops: CDR1 GTSNPN, CDR2 SVGIG (reference sequence). The CDR3 totals 16 residues. The CDR3 sequence: CAWSQRLAGGVETQYF. CDR3 DNA sequence: TGTGCCTGGAGTCAGAGACTAGCGGGAGGTGTCGAGACCCAGTACTTC.

The chain carries TRBV6-1 and TRBJ2-7; TRBD1 matches 7 bases. The junction had 12 bases not matched to a gene; V was cut back by 5 bases and J by 5 bases. CDR1 MNHNS and CDR2 SASEGT come from the germline V gene. There are 15 residues in the CDR3. CDR3 loop: CASSPTGASPHEQYF. CDR3 nucleotide sequence: TGTGCCAGCAGTCCAACAGGGGCCAGTCCCCACGAGCAGTACTTC.

CDR3 bases: TGCGCCAGCAGCTTACGGGGCGCTCCTAACTATGGCTACACCTTC. It codes for CASSLRGAPNYGYTF. J is TRBJ1-2 and V is TRBV5-1; tentatively, D is TRBD1 (5 bases). The ends were cut back, 2 bases at V and 0 bases at J, with 11 bases in the middle. The length of the CDR3 is 15 residues. Germline V gives CDR1 SGHRS, CDR2 YFSETQ.

The V call is TRBV27, the J call TRBJ1-5; tentative D call: TRBD1 (6 bases). Deletions cut 5 bases from V and 7 bases from J, with 18 bases between. Germline V gives CDR1 MNHEY, CDR2 SMNVEV (reference sequence). The CDR3 length is 15 residues. CDR3 nucleotide sequence: TGTGCCAGCAGTGGGGGGCCCTTCACAGGGCAGCCCCAGCATTTT. Translated: CASSGGPFTGQPQHF.

Only one count was recorded for this clone. The V call is TRBV28, the J call TRBJ1-5, with D possibly TRBD1 on 6 matching bases. V was cut by 7 bases and J by 7 bases, with 17 bases left in between. Germline lookup yields CDR1 MDHEN and CDR2 SYDVKM. The CDR3 is made up of 14 amino acids. CDR3 nucleotide sequence: TGTGCCAGCATTGGGGGGGGCCCGGGGCAGCCCCAGCATTTT. This translates into CASIGGGPGQPQHF.

The chain has TRBV18 and TRBJ2-1; TRBD2 agrees at 9 bases. CDR3 length: 15 residues. Germline values: CDR1 KGHSH, CDR2 LQKENI. The V gene end was trimmed by 0 bases and the J gene end by 8 bases; junction bases not matched to a gene: 5. Here the CDR3 DNA reads TGTGCCAGCTCACCACCGGCTAGCGGGGTCGATGAGCAGTTCTTC. It translates to CASSPPASGVDEQFF.

This sequence joins TRBV19 and TRBJ1-3; no clear D. Trimming removed 5 bases from V and 0 bases from J, with 11 bases in between. CDR1 LNHDA and CDR2 SQIVND come from the germline V gene (reference sequence). The length of the CDR3 is 15 residues. CDR3 sequence reads: CASSAWGTSGNTIYF. CDR3 DNA sequence: TGTGCCAGTAGTGCTTGGGGAACCTCTGGAAACACCATATATTTT.

The gene calls are TRBV5-1 and TRBJ2-6, with 7 bases lining up with TRBD1. V lost 5 bases, J lost 2 bases, and 7 bases stayed unmatched. The CDR3 loop spans 16 amino acids. The germline CDR1 and CDR2 sequences are SGHRS and YFSETQ. CDR3 in DNA: TGCGCCAGCAGTCGGCAGGGGGACCCTGGGGCCAACGTCCTGACTTTC. It translates to CASSRQGDPGANVLTF.

The chain has TRBV28 and TRBJ1-4, with D perhaps TRBD1 (5 bases). Germline V gene lookup returns CDR1 MDHEN and CDR2 SYDVKM. The CDR3 covers 15 residues. Deletions cut 5 bases from V and 8 bases from J, with 18 bases between. The CDR3 coding sequence is TGTGCCAGCAGTCCCTACCCCCCCAGGGAAGAAAAACTGTTTTTT. Translation: CASSPYPPREEKLFF.

The chain links TRBV30 to TRBJ2-5, with 9 positions matching TRBD2. The germline gives CDR1 GTSNPN, CDR2 SVGIG (reference sequence). This CDR3 contains 16 residues. V trimming: 2 bases; J trimming: 2 bases; junction bases outside the gene matches: 9. CDR3 sequence (DNA): TGTGCCTGGAGTACTGGGCGGGGACTAGCACAAGAGACCCAGTACTTC. Its protein is CAWSTGRGLAQETQYF.

V is TRBV28 and J is TRBJ2-3, with 7 positions matching TRBD1. Looked up from germline, CDR1 is MDHEN and CDR2 is SYDVKM. This CDR3 is 13 amino acids long. Trimming took 6 bases from V and 6 from J; bases not matched to a gene: 6. Written as DNA, the CDR3 is TGTGCCAGCAGATCTCAGGGGGAGGATACGCAGTATTTT. It specifies CASRSQGEDTQYF.

V usage is TRBV2 and J usage is TRBJ2-7, with D hard to call. V was clipped by 7 bases and J by 0 bases, with 10 bases between them. CDR1 is SNHLY and CDR2 is FYNNEI in the germline V gene. The length of the CDR3 is 13 residues. The CDR3 nucleotides are TGTGCCAGCATTCGTGAGAGCTCCTACGAGCAGTACTTC. It codes for CASIRESSYEQYF.

CDR3 protein: CATSRQGGVGEKLFF. DNA for the CDR3: TGTGCCACCAGCAGACAGGGGGGAGTCGGTGAAAAACTGTTTTTT. The J gene is TRBJ1-4, the V gene TRBV15; TRBD1 matches 7 bases. The CDR3 sequence is 15 residues long. The germline V gene encodes CDR1 LNHNV and CDR2 YYDKDF (reference sequence). J was trimmed by 7 bases and V by 2 bases; bases with no gene match: 7.

The chain has TRBV6-5 and TRBJ2-5, with D unresolved. V was trimmed by 2 bases and J by 7 bases, leaving 11 bases between them. CDR3 length: 13 amino acids. From germline, CDR1 is MNHEY and CDR2 SVGAGI. The CDR3 region is CASSYVRIGTQYF. CDR3 nucleotide sequence: TGTGCCAGCAGTTACGTCCGGATAGGGACCCAGTACTTC.

CDR3 in DNA: TGTGCCAGCAGTGAAGCGTTATTGGAGACTGAAGCTTTCTTT. Its protein product is CASSEALLETEAFF. V is TRBV2 and J is TRBJ1-1, with D hard to call. CDR1 SNHLY and CDR2 FYNNEI come from the germline V gene. V lost 0 bases and J 5 bases, leaving 10 bases between the germline ends. This CDR3 has 14 residues.